This T cell receptor beta chain was obtained from a study of shared clonotypes between healthy human individuals (dated by TCRdb to about 2020). Study-wide context: Two women and a few men aged 18 to 49 years were included in the cohort. For each donor, three plates each were used for CD4 naive and CD4 memory, two plates were used for CD8 naive, and one plate was used for CD8 memory. To estimate repertoire size and how much clonotype sharing occurs between individuals, the study deeply sequenced the blood TCR repertoires of about five healthy adults. To increase sequencing depth and limit assay-specific biases, different laboratories used diverse techniques to prepare libraries and sequence TCR repertoires. Per donor, leukapheresis produced somewhere between about 0.94 and 9 billion PBMCs.

Reading from cysteine to phenylalanine, the CDR3 counts 16 amino acids. Just the 48-base CDR3 DNA is kept, in frame starting at base 1. V is clipped by 4 bases and J by 0 bases, and the sequence between their germline boundaries is 16 bases long. The germline V gene (reference sequence) specifies MNHNY as CDR1 and SVGAGI as CDR2. Healthy HIV-negative adults with no recently reported acute infections or vaccinations were included as donors. Every donor was a Caucasian adult residing in Nashville, Tennessee, USA. CD4+ T cells were enriched by magnetic negative selection; naive cells were then positively selected on CD45RA, and the negative fraction formed the memory subset. Blood was collected by leukapheresis, and PBMCs were isolated by Ficoll-Histopaque density gradient centrifugation and then cryopreserved in liquid nitrogen vapor phase. Purity and quantity of every magnetically sorted T cell population were checked by analytical flow cytometry. Each sorted fraction had its genomic DNA isolated and then quantified by UV absorbance on a Nanodrop 2000c.

TCR CDR3 regions were amplified from genomic DNA by multiplex PCR using the deep immunoSEQ assay. Extracted genomic DNA from each cell subset was spread evenly across all wells of several immunoSEQ 96-well plates, with each plate serving as a replicate. For sorted subsets, each replicate PCR was loaded with around 200 ng genomic DNA, equivalent to approximately 33,000 T cell genomes. The purified libraries were quantified using a Qubit 3.0 fluorometer, sized with a Bioanalyzer 2100, and then quantified again using the KAPA Library Quantification kit. Every immunoSEQ 96-well plate was sequenced on a dedicated single-read 150-cycle Illumina NextSeq 550 flow cell. As for the authors' bioinformatics: Because the immunoSEQ output included only junctional sequences and no quality scores, the filtering could not be the same as the filtering used for full-length reads. Sequences were annotated with PyIR, a Python wrapper for IgBLAST v1.9, using IMGT germline references to assign V/J genes and CDR3. Reads were removed for weak V/J assignments (E-value above 1e-6), missing CDR3, stop codons, out-of-frame junctions, or ambiguous translated residues. V3J clonotypes were defined by identical inferred V gene, J gene, and CDR3 amino acid sequence. The percentage overlap between two repertoires was calculated by dividing the number of shared unique clonotypes by the size of the smaller repertoire. Repertoire richness was assessed with RTK rarefaction, the Chao1 estimator, and Recon v2.1 estimates of unobserved clonotypes. OLGA was used to compute generation probabilities for all TCRbeta clonotypes that the gDNA method yielded from several donors. This is the immuneACCESS table as TCRdb keeps it, with only in-frame sequences that have V and J called. A part of the clones is gone; compared with another copy, unresolved V genes explain less than half, and the rest is unexplained. V, J and clone size are taken as reported in that table, and D and trimming were inferred from the DNA itself. The sample table holds fewer than 3 million clones, of which under 95% were seen once. The ten largest clonotypes hold 0.37% of the sample.

Points the paper makes about the study in general: Estimated clonotype richness was generally larger for naive than for memory subsets. Sampling was restricted to blood, and TCR repertoires in tissues likely differ from the TCR repertoires found in blood. Even with the large sequencing depth, rarefaction of the sorted-subset datasets indicated that sequencing was incomplete. Pairwise subsampling led to the expectation that sequencing depth would affect the degree of clonotype sharing among donors. The genetic and exposure-history diversity represented was limited by the small number of donors. Clonotypes shared by all four sorted-subset donors showed higher generation probabilities than non-shared clonotypes. Sharing across several donors was observed for around 5% of naive CD4, about 4% of naive CD8, 2% to 2.5% of memory CD4, and over 0.3% of memory CD8 clonotypes.

Details on this clone: Its cognate antigen has yet to be identified. No per-base quality is available; no much larger clone lies one base away.

Sequenced sample: naive CD4+ T cells from PBMCs. The sample's cell subset or site label, in plain terms: CD45RA+ positively selected. The origin of this receptor is a man between 18 and 29 years old in good health. Some clones in this sample may be carry-over from other donors' samples. The sequence links TRBV6-6 to TRBJ2-7; possibly the D gene is TRBD1, per 6 matching bases. CDR3 loop: CASSSPTGTSSYEQYF. The DNA sequence is given as TGTGCCAGCAGTTCTCCCACAGGGACGAGCTCCTACGAGCAGTACTTC.